This paragraph reports one T cell receptor beta chain. In the study's own analysis: By means of reference gene primer amplification, nucleated cell counts were estimated. Some clones are missing from TCRdb's copy, which holds only in-frame ones; the method was immunoSEQ multiplex PCR. The V and J calls and clone size were taken over from that table, and D and trimming were inferred from the DNA. Of 100,000 or so clones listed, about 89% are singletons. The data derive from a study of blood T cell repertoires in COVID-19. On the study more broadly: Italy, Spain and the United States were the sources of the convalescent and acute COVID-19 samples. The analysed material was cDNA or gDNA that came from T cells, B-cell-depleted T cells, or PBMCs.

Germline CDR1 reads SGDLS; CDR2 reads YYNGEE. The V gene end was trimmed by 4 bases and the J gene end by 9 bases; junction bases not matched to a gene: 4. The CDR3 length is 12 residues. The sequencing input was peripheral blood. This clonotype originated in a man in his fifties or sixties with acute or convalescent COVID-19. The chain carries TRBV9 and TRBJ2-1; 7 positions match TRBD2. The CDR3 coding sequence is TGTGCCAGCAGCCCCAGCGGGACTGAGCAGTTCTTC. Translated, it gives CASSPSGTEQFF. The full variable domain, rest sourced from reference TRBV9 and TRBJ2-1, is DSGVTQTPKHLITATGQRVTLRCSPRSGDLSVYWYQQSLDQGLQFLIQYYNGEERAKGNILERFSAQQFPDLHSELNLSSLELGDSALYFCASSPSGTEQFFGPGTRLTVL.